This T cell receptor beta chain was sequenced for a study of T cell clonality in common variable immunodeficiency. Diagnosis required reduced IgG, IgA and/or IgM with specific antibody deficiency. This clone has only a few counts. The antigen is not known. Clones were sequenced by immunoSEQ multiplex PCR, and TCRdb holds only the in-frame ones, with some missing. In total the sample includes fewer than 35,000 clones, none of them seen once. General observations from the study: Fewer deletions and N-nucleotide insertions were reportedly seen in common variable immunodeficiency TCR beta sequences. TCRbeta clonality was increased in CVID versus healthy controls.

This receptor was identified in a human donor with common variable immunodeficiency. Sequenced: peripheral blood mononuclear cells.

CDR3 DNA, as far as it was read: TGTGCCAGCAGCTTTGTGGACAGGGGTGGAAATGAG. This gives the protein CASSFVDRGGNE. The entire CDR3 reads CASSFVDRGGNEQFF. This chain joins TRBV7-9 and TRBJ2-1, with 9 nucleotides matching TRBD1. The observed sequence ends 3 residues before the CDR3 terminus, with the missing tail filled in from the germline J gene. Trimming at V came to 3 bases and at J to 7 bases, leaving 7 bases not matched to a gene. CDR1 SEHNR and CDR2 FQNEAQ come from the germline V gene (reference sequence). The CDR3 runs to 15 residues.